This TCR beta chain was sequenced in a study of T cell changes during pregnancy in multiple sclerosis. A few counts support this clone. Sequenced by immunoSEQ multiplex PCR; TCRdb stores in-frame clones only, minus some. Among about 48,000 clones listed, 80% to 95% were seen once. The germline V gene has CDR1 MNHEY and CDR2 SVGAGI. This CDR3 is built from 14 residues. Trimming cost V 6 bases and J 4 bases; bases outside gene matches: 4. This specimen was CD4+ T cells from peripheral blood mononuclear cells, taken in the second trimester of pregnancy. This chain links TRBV6-5 with TRBJ1-5, with 9 bases that match TRBD1. The receptor was isolated from a female donor in good health, enrolled as a control in a pregnancy study. CDR3 amino acids: CASSRTGVNQPQHF. As DNA, the CDR3 is TGTGCCAGCAGCAGGACAGGGGTGAATCAGCCCCAGCATTTT.